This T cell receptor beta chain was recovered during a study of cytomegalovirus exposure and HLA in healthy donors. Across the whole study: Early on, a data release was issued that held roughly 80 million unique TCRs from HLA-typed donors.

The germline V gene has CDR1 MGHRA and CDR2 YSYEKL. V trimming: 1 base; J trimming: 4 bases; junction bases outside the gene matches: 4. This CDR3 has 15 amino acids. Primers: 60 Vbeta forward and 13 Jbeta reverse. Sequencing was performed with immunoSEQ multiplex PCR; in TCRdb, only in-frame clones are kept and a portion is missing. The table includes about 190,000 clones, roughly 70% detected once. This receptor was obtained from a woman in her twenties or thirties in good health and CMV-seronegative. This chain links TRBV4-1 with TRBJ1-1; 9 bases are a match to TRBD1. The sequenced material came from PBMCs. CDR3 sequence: CASSQVTGGLTEAFF. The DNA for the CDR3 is TGCGCCAGCAGCCAAGTCACAGGGGGCCTCACTGAAGCTTTCTTT.